This is a list of T cell receptor beta chains from one sample in a study of Graves' ophthalmopathy and Graves' hyperthyroidism. MiXCR, run by TCRdb on the multiplex PCR reads, gives a single entry per CDR3 protein. The sample consists of fewer than 650,000 distinct CDR3 sequences, 22% of them appearing once. The sample consisted of peripheral blood. The receptors here all came from a woman between 18 and 29 years old with stable Graves' hyperthyroidism. Some clones in this sample may be carry-over from other donors' samples. The CDR3 runs from the conserved cysteine through the conserved F or W. A clone size is listed for some rows: how often the clone was seen (once, few, many), or a class if it is expanded.

TRBV12-5	many	TRBJ2-5	CASGPATEETQYF
TRBV7-8	once	TRBJ1-3	CASCYGRSGNTIYF
TRBV12-3/TRBV12-4	many	TRBJ1-1	CASSFGLTGHNVRRGGNTEAFF
TRBV12-3/TRBV12-4	many	TRBJ2-4	CASSGTGAAKNIQYF
TRBV11-2	few	TRBJ2-5	CASSFNTGETQYF
TRBV7-8	many	TRBJ2-7	CASSRGLDYEQYF
TRBV2	many	TRBJ1-5	CASSADRGGGNQPQHF
TRBV28	NA	TRBJ2-4	CASSLPGSLAKNIKYF
TRBV20-1	many	TRBJ2-2	CSARFRQGRAGELFF
TRBV15	few	TRBJ2-3	CATSRENRVGDTQYF
TRBV3-1	few	TRBJ1-2	CASTPLGVGYYGYTF
TRBV6-1	NA	TRBJ2-7	CLVGDYEQYF
TRBV7-2	few	TRBJ2-7	CASSRDRDSFYEQYF
TRBV28	NA	TRBJ1-3	CASSRGNAIYF
TRBV12-3/TRBV12-4	many	TRBJ2-7	CASSIGTATYEQYF
TRBV6-1	many	TRBJ1-5	CASSRQHSNQPQHF
TRBV15	many	TRBJ1-1	CATSRIGQANTEAFF
TRBV24-1	few	TRBJ2-5	CATRQRGIPETQYF
TRBV11-2	few	TRBJ2-4	CASSFTGQRANIQYF
TRBV12-3/TRBV12-4	NA	TRBJ2-6	CASSFGTAISGANVLTF
TRBV7-2	NA	TRBJ2-7	CASSLVGGAEEQYF
TRBV12-3/TRBV12-4	NA	TRBJ1-1	CASSFHRDTTEAFF
TRBV5-1	many	TRBJ1-2	CASSEDRAVYGYTF
TRBV5-1	many	TRBJ2-4	CASSFGTNIQYF
TRBV10-1	NA	TRBJ1-5	CASSEFSSNQPQHF
TRBV30	few	TRBJ2-7	CAWSEGIFYEQYF
TRBV19	NA	TRBJ1-2	CASSPWDGGNYGYTF
TRBV6-5	few	TRBJ2-5	CASSYTSGRFETQYF
TRBV12-3/TRBV12-4	many	TRBJ2-5	CATHHPGTEKETQYF